One and the same sample provided the 27 T cell receptor beta chains below, sequenced in a study of CD8 T cells in ankylosing spondylitis. TCRdb used MiXCR to reprocess the 5' RACE reads, holding one entry per CDR3 protein. The top ten hold more than 0.5% of the sample, which has 750,000 to 850,000 distinct CDR3 sequences, approximately 10% seen once. The antigens of these receptors remain unknown. Points from the study as a whole: A TCR beta motif of 8 or 9 highly homologous variants appeared characteristic of ankylosing spondylitis blood.

The sequencing input was blood, either unsorted or a sorted T cell fraction (not recorded which). The receptor set was obtained from a male donor with ankylosing spondylitis.

The table lists this clonotype with a few counts. The chain is built from TRBV9 and TRBJ2-1; 8 bases agree with TRBD2. The CDR3 totals 16 residues. With V trimmed by 4 bases and J by 6 bases, 12 bases remained unmatched. Germline CDR1 SGDLS, CDR2 YYNGEE. CDR3: CASSPLGVAGPNEQFF. The CDR3, as DNA: TGTGCCAGCAGCCCCCTGGGTGTAGCGGGGCCCAATGAGCAGTTCTTC.

This chain links TRBV12-3 or TRBV12-4 with TRBJ2-3, with 9 bases that match TRBD1. V dropped 2 bases and J dropped 0; count of bases not matched to a gene: 12. CDR3 size: 19 residues. CDR3 nucleotides: TGTGCCAGCAGTTTAACAGGGGGCTTCCGCTATTCTAGCACAGATACGCAGTATTTT. Translation gives CASSLTGGFRYSSTDTQYF.

The rearrangement joins TRBV6-1 to TRBJ2-1, with D possibly called TRBD1 or TRBD2 (5 bases each). Germline V gives CDR1 MNHNS, CDR2 SASEGT. V was clipped by 5 bases and J by 6 bases, with 11 bases between them. The CDR3 sequence is 13 residues long. The CDR3 nucleotides are TGTGCCAGCAGTCGCCCCGGGGCCAATGAGCAGTTCTTC. Translation gives CASSRPGANEQFF.

This clonotype was recorded a few times. The V gene is TRBV20-1, the J gene TRBJ1-1, with D unresolved. V was trimmed by 3 bases and J by 0 bases, leaving 11 bases between them. CDR3 length: 14 residues. Germline V CDR1 and CDR2: DFQATT, SNEGSKA (reference sequence). CDR3 region: CSARSARLNTEAFF. CDR3 in DNA: TGCAGTGCTAGGTCGGCCCGATTGAACACTGAAGCTTTCTTT.

The sample holds many counts of this clonotype. The J gene is TRBJ2-3, the V gene TRBV20-1, with a tentative D call TRBD1 (6 bases). Germline V CDR1 and CDR2: DFQATT, SNEGSKA (reference sequence). Trimming cost V 1 base and J 5 bases, with 16 bases left between them. This CDR3 is built from 15 residues. The CDR3 DNA sequence: TGCAGTGCTAGAGTACCGAACAGGGATGAAGATACGCAGTATTTT. It translates to CSARVPNRDEDTQYF.

This clonotype was recorded many times. The rearrangement joins TRBV29-1 to TRBJ1-1; TRBD1 aligns across 7 bases. CDR3 length equals 14 residues. The germline gives CDR1 SQVTM, CDR2 ANQGSEA. The junction had 11 bases not matched to a gene; V was cut back by 5 bases and J by 5 bases. The CDR3 coding sequence is TGCAGCGTTTATAAGACAGGGAGGTGGACTGAAGCTTTCTTT. Its translation: CSVYKTGRWTEAFF.

The gene calls are TRBV28 and TRBJ2-3; TRBD2 is a possible D gene (6 bases). This CDR3 has 16 residues. Germline lookup yields CDR1 MDHEN and CDR2 SYDVKM. V was trimmed by 6 bases and J by 1 base, leaving 17 bases between them. CDR3 sequence (DNA): TGTGCCAGCAGGCCGCCGTCGGGACTTCGCACAGATACGCAGTATTTT. This gives the protein CASRPPSGLRTDTQYF.

This clonotype has ten or more counts. This chain links TRBV5-1 with TRBJ2-7; D gene unclear. The CDR3 runs to 16 residues. V dropped 5 bases and J dropped 2 bases, with 20 bases sitting between them. CDR1 and CDR2 from the germline V gene are SGHRS and YFSETQ. CDR3 amino acids: CASRFGHQQLTYEQYF. CDR3 sequence (DNA): TGCGCCAGCAGATTTGGCCATCAACAGCTTACCTACGAGCAGTACTTC. Filled out from reference TRBV5-1 and TRBJ2-7, the complete variable domain reads KAGVTQTPRYLIKTRGQQVTLSCSPISGHRSVSWYQQTPGQGLQFLFEYFSETQRNKGNFPGRFSGRQFSNSRSEMNVSTLELGDSALYLCASRFGHQQLTYEQYFGPGTRLTVT.

In DNA form, the CDR3 reads TGTGCCAGCAGTTCCGGGGGTTCGGGTAGCACTGAAGCTTTCTTT. Translating it yields CASSSGGSGSTEAFF. The chain links TRBV6-2 or TRBV6-3 to TRBJ1-1, with D possibly matching TRBD1 (5 bases). Germline CDR1 and CDR2: MNHEY and SVGEGT. This CDR3 is 15 amino acids long. Trimming took off 4 bases at V and 4 bases at J, with 16 bases between the two ends.

The J gene is TRBJ2-7, the V gene TRBV20-1; D unclear. The germline V gene has CDR1 DFQATT and CDR2 SNEGSKA (reference sequence). V was cut by 0 bases and J by 7 bases, with 10 bases left in between. The CDR3 runs to 12 residues. The CDR3 region is CSARDGSREQYF. DNA for the CDR3: TGCAGTGCTAGAGATGGCTCTAGGGAGCAGTACTTC.

This clonotype was seen at least ten times. This chain links TRBV5-1 with TRBJ1-6, with D possibly matching TRBD1 (6 bases). The V gene lost 4 bases and the J gene lost 2 bases, with 13 bases spanning the gap. The CDR3 is made up of 16 amino acids. Germline lookup yields CDR1 SGHRS and CDR2 YFSETQ. CDR3 region: CASSPGHETYNSPLHF. For the CDR3, the DNA is TGCGCCAGCAGCCCGGGACACGAGACCTATAATTCACCCCTCCACTTT.

This clonotype was counted at least ten times. The chain carries TRBV4-3 and TRBJ1-6; TRBD1 matches at 10 bases. The CDR3 spans 16 residues. V was pared by 1 base and J by 8 bases, with 5 bases of the junction left unmatched. Per the germline V gene, CDR1 is LGHNA and CDR2 is YSLEER. The CDR3 sequence: CASSQGTGTGDSPLHF. CDR3 DNA: TGCGCCAGCAGCCAAGGGACCGGGACAGGGGATTCACCCCTCCACTTT.

This clonotype was observed many times. V is TRBV7-2 and J is TRBJ2-3, with D unclear. The CDR3 extends over 13 amino acids. Per germline, CDR1 SGHTA and CDR2 FQGNSA. V dropped 1 base and J dropped 1 base, with 3 bases sitting between them. The CDR3 bases are TGTGCCAGCAGCTTAGATGGCACAGATACGCAGTATTTT. This gives the protein CASSLDGTDTQYF.

This clonotype came up many times. The rearrangement links TRBV7-8 to TRBJ2-1; possible D gene TRBD2, 6 bases. Germline V lookup: CDR1 SGHVS, CDR2 FQNEAQ. This CDR3 is built from 17 residues. Trimming left V 7 bases short and J 0 bases short, with 19 bases between. The CDR3, as DNA: TGTGCCAGCACCCAGCGGGCCTGGGGGAGCTCCTACAATGAGCAGTTCTTC. Its protein product is CASTQRAWGSSYNEQFF.

This clonotype appeared a few times. The V gene is TRBV12-3 or TRBV12-4, the J gene TRBJ1-3, with no clear D. V was trimmed by 2 bases and J by 2 bases, leaving 7 bases between them. The CDR3 is made up of 14 amino acids. CDR3 sequence (DNA): TGTGCCAGCAGTTTAATTAATACTGGAAACACCATATATTTT. Its protein product is CASSLINTGNTIYF.

This clonotype was found many times. J is TRBJ1-2 and V is TRBV5-1; the match to TRBD1 covers 7 bases. This CDR3 spans 16 amino acids. Trimming took 0 bases from V and 0 from J; bases not matched to a gene: 5. Per germline, CDR1 SGHRS and CDR2 YFSETQ. CDR3 region: CASSLGPTGSNYGYTF. In nucleotides, the CDR3 is TGCGCCAGCAGCTTGGGCCCGACAGGGTCTAACTATGGCTACACCTTC.

A remark on this clonotype: It may be a read error: a sequence one base away is much more abundant. The chain couples TRBV5-1 to TRBJ2-1, with 9 bases aligning to TRBD2. V dropped 3 bases and J dropped 3; count of bases not matched to a gene: 4. Germline V lookup: CDR1 SGHRS, CDR2 YFSETQ. CDR3 length: 15 residues. The CDR3 DNA reads as TGCGCCAGCAGCTCGAGACTAGCGGACTACAATGAGCAGTTCTTC. This gives the protein CASSSRLADYNEQFF. The full variable domain, completed using reference TRBV5-1 and TRBJ2-1, is KAGVTQTPRYLIKTRGQQVTLSCSPISGHRSVSWYQQTPGQGLQFLFEYFSETQRNKGNFPGRFSGRQFSNSRSEMNVSTLELGDSALYLCASSSRLADYNEQFFGPGTRLTVL.

The gene calls are TRBV5-4 and TRBJ2-7; 9 positions match TRBD1. Germline V lookup: CDR1 SGHNT, CDR2 YYREEE (reference sequence). The trim removed 5 bases at V and 3 bases at J, leaving 12 bases unmatched. The CDR3 covers 16 residues. CDR3 DNA: TGTGCCAGCAGGAGTATGACGGGGACAGGGCTCTACGAGCAGTACTTC. Amino acids: CASRSMTGTGLYEQYF.

The chain's CDR3 is CASSSPYQGTGTGELFF. CDR3 coding DNA: TGTGCCAGCAGTTCCCCTTACCAGGGGACTGGCACCGGGGAGCTGTTTTTT. This rearrangement joins TRBV6-5 to TRBJ2-2; either TRBD1 or TRBD2 may supply D (6 bases each). V shed 4 bases and J shed 4 bases, with 19 bases lying between them. This CDR3 is built from 17 residues. Germline CDR1 reads MNHEY; CDR2 reads SVGAGI.

V is TRBV27 and J is TRBJ2-1, with D perhaps matching TRBD2 (6 bases). The germline V and J ends were trimmed by 7 bases and 3 bases, with 16 bases remaining between them. The V gene's germline CDR1 is MNHEY and CDR2 SMNVEV (reference sequence). The CDR3 consists of 15 residues. The CDR3 spells CASNRRRADYNEQFF. CDR3 coding DNA: TGTGCCAGCAACCGTCGGAGGGCCGACTACAATGAGCAGTTCTTC.

This clonotype is a singleton in its sample. A read error may produce the germline difference seen at one junction end. V and J are TRBV4-3 and TRBJ2-7, with 9 nucleotides matching TRBD2. CDR3 length: 15 residues. Per germline, CDR1 LGHNA and CDR2 YSLEER. CDR3 coding DNA: TGCGCCAGCAACCAAGTACTAGCGGGCTACTACGAGCAGTACTTC. Its protein product is CASNQVLAGYYEQYF.

A few counts support this clonotype. The chain is built from TRBV20-1 and TRBJ2-7; TRBD2 matches 13 bases. V lost 3 bases, J lost 6 bases, and 11 bases stayed unmatched. The CDR3 totals 16 residues. CDR1 is DFQATT and CDR2 is SNEGSKA in the germline V gene (reference sequence). CDR3 coding DNA: TGCAGTGCTAGTAGGACTAGCGGGGGCCGGGCCCTCGAGCAGTACTTC. Translating gives CSASRTSGGRALEQYF.

The table lists this clonotype with a few counts. The chain recombines TRBV20-1 with TRBJ2-1; possible D gene TRBD1, 5 bases. This CDR3 region has 13 residues. V lost 6 bases and J 1 base, leaving 10 bases between the germline ends. Germline V gene sequence: CDR1 DFQATT, CDR2 SNEGSKA (reference sequence). CDR3 in DNA: TGCAGTGCAACAGGACCATCCTACAATGAGCAGTTCTTC. Translated, it gives CSATGPSYNEQFF.

This CDR3 is CASSYSRWQGNEKLFF. In DNA form, the CDR3 reads TGTGCCAGCAGTTACTCCCGGTGGCAGGGGAATGAAAAACTGTTTTTT. This chain links TRBV6-2 or TRBV6-3 with TRBJ1-4, with D perhaps TRBD1 (6 bases). Between the trimmed V and J ends, which lost 0 bases and 5 bases, there was a span of 13 bases. Germline V CDR1 and CDR2: MNHEY, SVGEGT. CDR3 length: 16 residues.

This clonotype was observed many times. The chain uses TRBV12-3 or TRBV12-4 and TRBJ2-7; maybe TRBD1 (6 bases). This CDR3 contains 13 residues. V shed 3 bases and J shed 4 bases, with 10 bases lying between them. The CDR3 nucleotides read TGTGCCAGCAGTTTTTACAGGGCTTACGAGCAGTACTTC. Amino acid sequence: CASSFYRAYEQYF.

A note on this clonotype: This may come from a read error, since a much larger clone is one base off. This chain uses TRBV29-1 with TRBJ2-5, with TRBD1 matching 9 bases. V dropped 7 bases and J dropped 4; count of bases not matched to a gene: 7. Germline CDR1 is SQVTM and CDR2 is ANQGSEA. CDR3 length: 13 amino acids. CDR3 residues: CSAGDRGGETQYF. DNA of the CDR3: TGCAGCGCTGGTGACAGGGGGGGAGAGACCCAGTACTTC.

V and J are TRBV6-2 or TRBV6-3 and TRBJ1-5; D is possibly TRBD1 (6 bases). Germline V CDR1 and CDR2: MNHEY, SVGEGT. Between the trimmed V and J ends, which lost 8 bases and 2 bases, there was a span of 22 bases. The CDR3 contains 17 residues. CDR3 nucleotide sequence: TGTGCCAGCTCAGGGGCACACCTCGTCGAGGGCAATCAGCCCCAGCATTTT. This sequence encodes CASSGAHLVEGNQPQHF.